The 32 T cell receptor beta chains below were found in one sample sequenced in a study of blood T cell repertoires in COVID-19. Measured with immunoSEQ multiplex PCR; TCRdb has only the in-frame clones, and not every one. Of over 45,000 clones in the sample, approximately 80% were seen once. The specimen sequenced was peripheral blood. Source of these receptors: a man in his sixties or seventies with acute or convalescent COVID-19.

V usage is TRBV2 and J usage is TRBJ1-2; D is undetermined. The CDR3 has 13 amino acids. Germline values: CDR1 SNHLY, CDR2 FYNNEI. Deletions cut 7 bases from V and 4 bases from J, with 13 bases between. The CDR3 bases are TGTGCCAGCATGATCGTCTATATCTATGGCTACACCTTC. It codes for CASMIVYIYGYTF.

The chain uses TRBV7-8 and TRBJ1-1; D is perhaps TRBD1 (5 bases). The V gene's germline CDR1 is SGHVS and CDR2 FQNEAQ. Trimming left V 6 bases short and J 5 bases short, with 16 bases between. CDR3 length: 14 residues. In DNA form, the CDR3 reads TGTGCCAGCAGGGAGCGGGGGGTTTGGACTGAAGCTTTCTTT. The encoded protein is CASRERGVWTEAFF.

Written as DNA, the CDR3 is TGTGCCAGCAGTTACTTCCGGAGTCGGGATACGCAGTATTTT. Its translation is CASSYFRSRDTQYF. The chain is built from TRBV6-2 or TRBV6-3 and TRBJ2-3; D remains unclear. CDR1 MNHEY and CDR2 SVGEGT come from the germline V gene. Deletions cut 1 base from V and 6 bases from J, with 11 bases between. The CDR3 consists of 14 residues.

The J gene is TRBJ1-5, the V gene TRBV5-5, with D perhaps TRBD1 (6 bases). Between the trimmed V and J ends, which lost 1 base and 4 bases, there was a span of 9 bases. This CDR3 spans 14 amino acids. The germline gives CDR1 SGHKS, CDR2 YYEKEE (reference sequence). CDR3 amino acids: CASSLWDTNQPQHF. The CDR3 region has the DNA TGTGCCAGCAGCTTGTGGGACACTAATCAGCCCCAGCATTTT.

The rearrangement links TRBV11-2 to TRBJ2-1; TRBD1 matches 7 bases. CDR1 is SGHAT and CDR2 is FQNNGV in the germline V gene. The V segment lost 0 bases and the J segment 13 bases; nucleotides outside the gene matches: 6. The CDR3 sequence is 13 residues long. In DNA form, the CDR3 reads TGTGCCAGCAGCTTAGATTTAAGGGGGCGACAGTTCTTC. Encoded protein: CASSLDLRGRQFF.

The V gene is TRBV27, the J gene TRBJ1-6; TRBD1 might be the D (5 bases). Germline V CDR1 and CDR2: MNHEY, SMNVEV (reference sequence). Trimming cost V 5 bases and J 8 bases, with 13 bases left between them. The length of the CDR3 is 14 residues. The CDR3 nucleotides read TGTGCCAGCAGTATTCAGGGCTGGGATTCACCCCTCCACTTT. Protein product: CASSIQGWDSPLHF.

This rearrangement joins TRBV9 to TRBJ2-2; 8 positions match TRBD2. The V segment lost 3 bases and the J segment 4 bases; nucleotides outside the gene matches: 5. The length of the CDR3 is 15 residues. Germline-derived CDR1 and CDR2 are SGDLS and YYNGEE. In DNA form, the CDR3 reads TGTGCCAGCAGCGCCAGCGGGAGACTCACCGGGGAGCTGTTTTTT. Residues: CASSASGRLTGELFF.

This chain links TRBV4-1 with TRBJ1-1; tentative D call: TRBD1 (5 bases). V lost 0 bases, J lost 8 bases, and 16 bases lay in between. The CDR3 is 15 residues long. Germline V CDR1 and CDR2: MGHRA, YSYEKL. In DNA form, the CDR3 reads TGCGCCAGCAGCCAAGATTGGGGGGGAAAAGTCGAAGCTTTCTTT. Residues: CASSQDWGGKVEAFF.

CDR3 coding DNA: TGTGCCAGCACCCGGGACAGAATGAACACTGAAGCTTTCTTT. Its protein is CASTRDRMNTEAFF. The chain combines TRBV27 with TRBJ1-1; 7 bases match TRBD1. CDR1 is MNHEY and CDR2 is SMNVEV in the germline V gene (reference sequence). There are 14 residues in the CDR3. The trim removed 7 bases at V and 0 bases at J, leaving 5 bases unmatched.

The gene calls are TRBV5-1 and TRBJ1-5, with D uncertain. The V gene lost 1 base and the J gene lost 7 bases, with 6 bases spanning the gap. Per the germline V gene, CDR1 is SGHRS and CDR2 is YFSETQ. The CDR3 extends over 12 amino acids. CDR3 loop: CASSLMGQPQHF. The CDR3 DNA follows: TGCGCCAGCAGCTTGATGGGCCAGCCCCAGCATTTT.

The chain employs TRBV7-2 and TRBJ1-5; D unclear. V shed 1 base and J shed 4 bases, with 14 bases lying between them. Germline lookup yields CDR1 SGHTA and CDR2 FQGNSA. The CDR3 covers 16 residues. Here the CDR3 reads CASSLVPTIANQPQHF. CDR3 coding DNA: TGTGCCAGCAGCTTAGTTCCCACTATAGCAAATCAGCCCCAGCATTTT.

J is TRBJ1-1 and V is TRBV29-1, with D possibly matching TRBD1 (6 bases). Trimming shortened V by 3 bases and J by 1 base, and 18 bases separated the two germline ends. This CDR3 has 16 residues. Germline assignment: CDR1 SQVTM and CDR2 ANQGSEA. CDR3 protein: CSVDPPGGAPNTEAFF. The CDR3 region has the DNA TGCAGCGTTGATCCCCCGGGGGGGGCCCCGAACACTGAAGCTTTCTTT.

The V and J genes are TRBV12-3 or TRBV12-4 and TRBJ1-5, with D maybe TRBD1 (6 bases). The CDR3 extends over 13 amino acids. V lost 5 bases and J 5 bases, leaving 10 bases between the germline ends. CDR3 in amino acids: CASSAGDHQPQHF. The CDR3 DNA is TGTGCCAGCAGTGCAGGGGATCATCAGCCCCAGCATTTT.

The chain joins TRBV9 to TRBJ2-3, with TRBD1 identical over 10 bases. CDR1 and CDR2 from the germline V gene are SGDLS and YYNGEE. V lost 0 bases to trimming and J lost 4 bases; unmatched junction nucleotides: 5. The CDR3 runs to 16 residues. CDR3 in DNA: TGTGCCAGCAGCGTAGGTATTGGACAGGGGGCAGATACGCAGTATTTT. Translating it yields CASSVGIGQGADTQYF.

V and J are TRBV28 and TRBJ1-4; the D gene is possibly TRBD1 (6 bases). CDR1 is MDHEN, CDR2 SYDVKM, per germline. Trimming removed 6 bases at V and 6 bases at J, with 14 bases between. CDR3 size: 14 residues. The CDR3 loop is CASSPDSRDEKLFF. The CDR3 DNA reads as TGTGCCAGCAGCCCGGACAGCCGGGATGAAAAACTGTTTTTT.

The chain uses TRBV11-3 and TRBJ2-2; no clear D. Germline values: CDR1 SGHNT, CDR2 YENEEA. V was pared by 4 bases and J by 7 bases, with 7 bases between. The CDR3 sequence is 12 residues long. Here the CDR3 DNA reads TGTGCCAGCAGCTCCGAGCACGGGGAGCTGTTTTTT. Its translation is CASSSEHGELFF.

This chain joins TRBV9 and TRBJ2-7; tentatively, D is TRBD1 (6 bases). V lost 3 bases, J lost 2 bases, and 9 bases lay in between. Germline values: CDR1 SGDLS, CDR2 YYNGEE. The CDR3 loop spans 13 amino acids. The DNA for the CDR3 is TGTGCCAGCAGCGGGGACAACGCCTACGAGCAGTACTTC. It yields the protein CASSGDNAYEQYF.

The chain combines TRBV7-2 with TRBJ2-3; TRBD2 matches 7 bases. The CDR3 has 15 residues. Per the germline V gene, CDR1 is SGHTA and CDR2 is FQGNSA. V dropped 3 bases and J dropped 3; count of bases not matched to a gene: 6. This CDR3 reads CASSFTSAATDTQYF. The CDR3, as DNA: TGTGCCAGCAGCTTCACTAGCGCCGCGACAGATACGCAGTATTTT.

This clone was counted a few times. The chain employs TRBV15 and TRBJ1-2; 8 nucleotides align to TRBD1. Trimming removed 4 bases from V and 1 base from J; junction bases left unmatched: 14. Germline CDR1 reads LNHNV; CDR2 reads YYDKDF (reference sequence). The length of the CDR3 is 18 residues. The CDR3 loop reads CATSILQGAFLGNYGYTF. The CDR3 DNA follows: TGTGCCACCAGCATCCTGCAGGGGGCCTTCCTTGGTAACTATGGCTACACCTTC.

CDR3 sequence reads: CASSLGGRGLTTSYEFF. CDR3 DNA: TGTGCCAGCAGCTTAGGTGGCAGGGGGCTTACGACTAGCTACGAGTTCTTC. The chain couples TRBV7-6 to TRBJ2-1; perhaps TRBD1 as D (8 bases). The CDR3 covers 17 residues. V shed 1 base and J shed 14 bases, with 27 bases lying between them. Germline assignment: CDR1 SGHVS and CDR2 FNYEAQ. The whole variable domain, remainder taken from reference TRBV7-6 and TRBJ2-1, is GAGVSQSPRYKVTKRGQDVALRCDPISGHVSLYWYRQALGQGPEFLTYFNYEAQQDKSGLPNDRFSAERPEGSISTLTIQRTEQRDSAMYRCASSLGGRGLTTSYEFFGPGTRLTVL.

The gene calls are TRBV27 and TRBJ2-5, with TRBD2 identical over 11 bases. The CDR3 spans 17 residues. The J segment lost 1 base and the V segment lost 6 bases, leaving 10 bases of the junction unmatched. The germline V gene has CDR1 MNHEY and CDR2 SMNVEV (reference sequence). CDR3 DNA sequence: TGTGCCAGCAGCCCCCCAAGCGGGACTAGCGGCCAAGAGACCCAGTACTTC. This translates into CASSPPSGTSGQETQYF.

Here the CDR3 reads CSVEGPGGSYEQYF. The CDR3 region has the DNA TGCAGCGTTGAAGGCCCAGGGGGCTCCTACGAGCAGTACTTC. This chain joins TRBV29-1 and TRBJ2-7; 7 bases map to TRBD1. Germline V CDR1 and CDR2: SQVTM, ANQGSEA. V was clipped by 1 base and J by 0 bases; unmatched bases: 3. CDR3 length: 14 residues.

J is TRBJ2-3 and V is TRBV18, with D possibly being TRBD1 (6 bases). There are 15 residues in the CDR3. The V end lost 4 bases, the J end lost 4 bases, and 15 bases lay between the germline ends. Germline V gene lookup returns CDR1 KGHSH and CDR2 LQKENI. In nucleotides, the CDR3 is TGTGCCAGCTCACGACGCCAGGGGTTGGCAGATACGCAGTATTTT. Protein: CASSRRQGLADTQYF.

This clone was observed once. The chain combines TRBV9 with TRBJ2-3, with D tentatively TRBD2 (7 bases). Looked up from germline, CDR1 is SGDLS and CDR2 is YYNGEE. Trimming removed 4 bases from V and 4 bases from J, with 13 bases in between. The CDR3 has 14 residues. CDR3 DNA: TGTGCCAGCAGCCCTGGGGGGGGCCCAGATACGCAGTATTTT. This gives the protein CASSPGGGPDTQYF.

The genes are TRBV15 and TRBJ2-2; D is possibly TRBD2 (7 bases). The V gene lost 1 base and the J gene lost 7 bases, with 13 bases spanning the gap. Germline loops: CDR1 LNHNV, CDR2 YYDKDF (reference sequence). This CDR3 is 15 amino acids long. CDR3 loop: CATSRGHREGGELFF. The DNA of the CDR3 is TGTGCCACCAGCAGAGGTCACAGGGAGGGCGGGGAGCTGTTTTTT.

V gene TRBV28 combines with J gene TRBJ2-7, with 11 positions matching TRBD2. From germline, CDR1 is MDHEN and CDR2 SYDVKM. Losses at the gene ends were 6 bases for V and 3 bases for J; bases not matched to a gene: 4. The CDR3 runs 14 residues. The DNA of the CDR3 is TGTGCCAGCAGCCTGGGACTAGCGGACTACGAGCAGTACTTC. It yields the protein CASSLGLADYEQYF.

CDR3 protein: CASSITGGRNQPQHF. Here the CDR3 DNA reads TGTGCCAGTAGTATAACAGGGGGCAGAAATCAGCCCCAGCATTTT. V usage is TRBV19 and J usage is TRBJ1-5; 9 nucleotides agree with TRBD1. In germline, CDR1 is LNHDA, CDR2 SQIVND (reference sequence). Losses at the gene ends were 2 bases for V and 4 bases for J; bases not matched to a gene: 3. The CDR3 runs to 15 residues.

The CDR3 DNA is TGTGCCAGCAGCCAAGAAGACAGAAGTTATGGCTACACCTTC. It translates to CASSQEDRSYGYTF. The chain employs TRBV4-2 and TRBJ1-2; D is perhaps TRBD1 (5 bases). The CDR3 is 14 amino acids. From germline, CDR1 is LGHNA and CDR2 YNFKEQ. Trimming removed 0 bases at V and 5 bases at J, with 10 bases between.

The J gene is TRBJ2-1, the V gene TRBV6-5; possibly TRBD1 for D (6 bases). Deletions cut 0 bases from V and 6 bases from J, with 12 bases between. Germline CDR1 MNHEY, CDR2 SVGAGI. The CDR3 sequence is 15 residues long. DNA of the CDR3: TGTGCCAGCAGTTACTCGGGGGCCGGGGCCAATGAGCAGTTCTTC. This gives the protein CASSYSGAGANEQFF.

In DNA form, the CDR3 reads TGTGCCAGCAGCTTAGCGGGACTCTCCACAGATACGCAGTATTTT. The encoded protein is CASSLAGLSTDTQYF. V and J are TRBV7-7 and TRBJ2-3, with D possibly matching TRBD2 (6 bases). CDR3 length: 15 residues. The germline V gene has CDR1 SSHAT and CDR2 FNYEAQ (reference sequence). Trimming pared 0 bases from V and 2 bases from J, leaving 9 bases between.

The chain couples TRBV15 to TRBJ2-7; 7 bases are shared with TRBD1. The CDR3 covers 12 residues. V was pared by 5 bases and J by 4 bases, with 2 bases of the junction left unmatched. Germline assignment: CDR1 LNHNV and CDR2 YYDKDF (reference sequence). The CDR3 loop reads CATSRDSYEQYF. The CDR3 nucleotides read TGTGCCACCAGCCGGGACAGTTACGAGCAGTACTTC.

The V gene is TRBV18, the J gene TRBJ2-4, with a possible D match to TRBD1 (6 bases). Germline CDR1 is KGHSH and CDR2 is LQKENI. The CDR3 consists of 16 residues. V lost 4 bases, J lost 0 bases, and 13 bases lay in between. The CDR3 spells CASSQTGLGAKNIQYF. The CDR3 DNA is TGTGCCAGCTCACAGACAGGCCTGGGAGCCAAAAACATTCAGTACTTC. Complete variable domain (other parts from reference TRBV18 and TRBJ2-4): NAGVMQNPRHLVRRRGQEARLRCSPMKGHSHVYWYRQLPEEGLKFMVYLQKENIIDESGMPKERFSAEFPKEGPSILRIQQVVRGDSAAYFCASSQTGLGAKNIQYFGAGTRLSVL.